These T cell receptor beta chains were read from a single sample in a study of T cells expressing NK-cell markers. TCRdb reprocessed the 5' RACE reads; each CDR3 protein has one entry and no DNA is given. The sample totals about 260,000 distinct CDR3 sequences. Sequences were obtained from blood T cells: a sorted CD56 or NKG2C T cell subset, CD4+ or CD8+ T cells, or bulk PBMC T cells (not recorded which). These receptors came from a woman between 18 and 70 years old in good health. Each CDR3 is given with its conserved first and last residue.

V gene	J gene	CDR3 protein
TRBV5-1	TRBJ1-4	CASSPGPGQTNEKLFF
TRBV12-3/TRBV12-4	TRBJ2-5	CASSFRGGETQYF
TRBV11-2	TRBJ2-5	CASSLLTRAIETQYF
TRBV7-9	TRBJ2-2	CATWGESNTGELFF
TRBV20-1	TRBJ2-5	CSASPKTGGETQYF
TRBV20-1	TRBJ2-7	CSARAGTGGREQYF
TRBV27	TRBJ2-2	CASSLDARSLTGELFF
TRBV12-3/TRBV12-4	TRBJ2-2	CASRDIKSGELFF
TRBV5-1	TRBJ2-7	CASSLAGQGINEQYF
TRBV7-9	TRBJ2-7	CASRGSEQSYEQYF
TRBV4-1	TRBJ2-5	CASSRTGRGSGEETQYF
TRBV28	TRBJ2-7	CASSLAPYEQYF
TRBV15	TRBJ2-4	CATSRDRNIQYF
TRBV10-3	TRBJ2-5	CAISENAASGQETQYF
TRBV25-1	TRBJ2-5	CASSESRGPETQYF
TRBV4-1	TRBJ2-1	CASSQALSSYNEQFF
TRBV7-2	TRBJ2-3	CASALGGSTDTQYF
TRBV12-3/TRBV12-4	TRBJ2-7	CASSFFRGHYEQYF
TRBV6-2/TRBV6-3	TRBJ2-7	CASKAGPYEQYF
TRBV6-1	TRBJ2-1	CASSLLLGGAGNEQFF
TRBV20-1	TRBJ2-1	CSARALATSYNEQFF
TRBV7-2	TRBJ2-3	CASSPRGMRSDTQYF
TRBV11-2	TRBJ2-2	CASSFAQRSNTGELFF
TRBV7-2	TRBJ2-3	CASSPYTADTQYF
TRBV11-2	TRBJ2-1	CASSLWGGSEQFF
TRBV7-2	TRBJ1-2	CASSPGTVYGYTF
TRBV5-1	TRBJ1-6	CASSLEAGGTLSSSYNSPLHF
TRBV20-1	TRBJ1-1	CSASTGVPEAFF
TRBV20-1	TRBJ1-6	CSARAPGSPLHF
TRBV24-1	TRBJ1-2	CATSEAGTGGIYGYTF
TRBV4-1	TRBJ2-6	CASSQVPNVLTF
TRBV6-2/TRBV6-3	TRBJ2-7	CASSSLAGYYEQYF
TRBV30	TRBJ1-4	CASPHTQGLGEKLFF
TRBV23-1	TRBJ2-5	CASSRTRQKETQYF
TRBV10-3	TRBJ2-1	CAIRGTAENEQFF
TRBV7-2	TRBJ2-5	CASSFDGQQGETQYF
TRBV6-1	TRBJ2-5	CASSRTGLAGSETQYF
TRBV29-1	TRBJ1-4	CSVLTDHNEKLFF